One sample yielded the 17 T cell receptor beta chains listed below, sequenced in a study of CXCR3-negative and CXCR3-positive naive CD8 T cells. Carrying UMI labels, the TRB cDNA libraries were prepared through 5' RACE. One entry per CDR3 protein, without DNA, is what TCRdb gives after re-calling the 5' RACE reads. Its table records some 6,700 distinct CDR3 sequences. Antigens of these TCRs are unknown. Study-level points and caveats: CXCR3-negative naive cells had less hydrophobic TRB CDR3s than did CXCR3-positive naive cells.

Sequencing used naive CXCR3+ CD8+ T cells from blood. Specified subset: CD45RO-CCR7+CD27+CD95- naive CD8+ T cells expressing CXCR3 (TNR3+). All receptors come from a human donor in good health. Some clones in this sample may be carry-over from other donors' samples.

This chain connects TRBV14 to TRBJ2-2; TCRdb proposes TRBD1, but this gene call is untestable without DNA. This CDR3 has 17 amino acids. Germline values: CDR1 SGHDN, CDR2 FVKESK. This CDR3 is CASSRYGTGALTGELFF.

V and J are TRBV10-2 and TRBJ2-1; the TCRdb call, TRBD1, lacks DNA for checking. Germline CDR1 reads WSHSY; CDR2 reads SAAADI. This CDR3 is 19 amino acids long. CDR3 in amino acids: CASSRPGQGVPRSYNEQFF.

This chain joins TRBV28 and TRBJ2-5; lacking DNA, the TRBD1 call made by TCRdb goes unchecked. The CDR3 is 15 amino acids. Germline V CDR1 and CDR2: MDHEN, SYDVKM. The CDR3 here is CASSFGRDRGETQYF.

The chain employs TRBV28 and TRBJ2-3; TCRdb's D gene call, TRBD2, goes unchecked for lack of DNA. CDR1 and CDR2 (germline): MDHEN, SYDVKM. CDR3 size: 15 residues. The CDR3 sequence is CASSLGLTSTDTQYF.

This clonotype is classed as medium-sized by frequency. The chain couples TRBV5-1 to TRBJ1-1; the TCRdb D gene call, TRBD1, has no DNA to confirm it. This CDR3 is built from 14 residues. CDR1 is SGHRS and CDR2 is YFSETQ in the germline V gene. The CDR3 sequence: CASRAGQGNTEAFF.

The chain recombines TRBV12-3 or TRBV12-4 with TRBJ2-1; TCRdb lists TRBD2, though no DNA is available to test this call. The CDR3 consists of 11 residues. CDR3 region: CASGRGDEQFF.

This clonotype is identified as medium-sized from frequency. The CDR3 spells CASSNSSPVLQETQYF. V is TRBV6-6 and J is TRBJ2-5; the TRBD2 assignment by TCRdb is unverifiable without DNA. The CDR3 extends over 16 amino acids. CDR1 and CDR2 from the germline V gene are MNHNY and SVGAGI (reference sequence).

The chain carries TRBV29-1 and TRBJ2-3; TCRdb reports TRBD1, a call that lacks DNA to check it against. Germline V gives CDR1 SQVTM, CDR2 ANQGSEA. The length of the CDR3 is 16 residues. CDR3 region: CSGSGTGSLGTDTQYF.

This clonotype is identified as medium-sized (0.01 to 0.1%) from frequency. Here the CDR3 reads CSVFANTGELFF. The V gene is TRBV29-1, the J gene TRBJ2-2. The CDR3 runs to 12 residues. CDR1 is SQVTM and CDR2 is ANQGSEA in the germline V gene.

This clonotype is medium-sized by frequency. The rearrangement uses TRBV29-1 and TRBJ2-7; TCRdb calls TRBD2, which cannot be checked without DNA. Germline V CDR1 and CDR2: SQVTM, ANQGSEA. This CDR3 contains 14 residues. The CDR3 reads CSVEVSGRVYEQYF.

By frequency, this clonotype is medium-sized. This chain connects TRBV7-9 to TRBJ2-3; no DNA is available, so the TRBD2 call from TCRdb remains unchecked. Germline CDR1 and CDR2: SEHNR and FQNEAQ (reference sequence). The CDR3 is 15 amino acids. The CDR3 loop reads CASSSGVAGGDTQYF. Using reference TRBV7-9 and TRBJ2-3 for the parts outside the CDR3, the full variable domain is DTGVSQNPRHKITKRGQNVTFRCDPISEHNRLYWYRQTLGQGPEFLTYFQNEAQLEKSRLLSDRFSAERPKGSFSTLEIQRTEQGDSAMYLCASSSGVAGGDTQYFGPGTRLTVL.

The V gene is TRBV29-1, the J gene TRBJ2-1. In germline, CDR1 is SQVTM, CDR2 ANQGSEA. The CDR3 is 11 residues long. The CDR3 is CSPREYNEQFF.

The rearrangement links TRBV13 to TRBJ1-1; the TCRdb call, TRBD1, lacks DNA for checking. Germline loops: CDR1 PRHDT, CDR2 FYEKMQ (reference sequence). The CDR3 has 13 amino acids. The CDR3: CASSAGVKTEAFF. Together with reference TRBV13 and TRBJ1-1, the CDR3 gives the full variable domain: AAGVIQSPRHLIKEKRETATLKCYPIPRHDTVYWYQQGPGQDPQFLISFYEKMQSDKGSIPDRFSAQQFSDYHSELNMSSLELGDSALYFCASSAGVKTEAFFGQGTRLTVV.

The chain recombines TRBV29-1 with TRBJ2-3. The CDR3 consists of 15 residues. In germline, CDR1 is SQVTM, CDR2 ANQGSEA. The chain's CDR3 is CSVEVASSITDTQYF.

This chain joins TRBV29-1 and TRBJ1-1; TCRdb designates TRBD1, a call that cannot be tested without DNA. Germline V gives CDR1 SQVTM, CDR2 ANQGSEA. The CDR3 consists of 13 residues. CDR3 sequence: CSVGGTANTEAFF.

Judged by frequency, this clonotype is medium-sized. The V call is TRBV6-5, the J call TRBJ2-1; no DNA is available, so the TRBD2 call from TCRdb remains unchecked. Germline lookup yields CDR1 MNHEY and CDR2 SVGAGI. This CDR3 is 14 amino acids long. The CDR3: CASTAPRLGHEQFF.

In terms of frequency, this clonotype is medium-sized (0.01 to 0.1%). V usage is TRBV20-1 and J usage is TRBJ2-7; TCRdb outputs TRBD1, but without DNA this stays unchecked. Germline V lookup: CDR1 DFQATT, CDR2 SNEGSKA (reference sequence). There are 15 residues in the CDR3. The CDR3 loop reads CSARDSRGGPYEQYF.